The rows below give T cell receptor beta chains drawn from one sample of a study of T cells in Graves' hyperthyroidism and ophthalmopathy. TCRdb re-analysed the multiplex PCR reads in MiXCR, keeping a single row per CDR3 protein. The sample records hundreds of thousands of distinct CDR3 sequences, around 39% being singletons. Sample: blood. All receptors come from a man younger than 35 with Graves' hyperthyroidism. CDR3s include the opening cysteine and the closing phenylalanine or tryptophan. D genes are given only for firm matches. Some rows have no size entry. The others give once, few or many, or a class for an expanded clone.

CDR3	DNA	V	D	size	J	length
CATSRGQGAGDTQYF	TGTGCCACCAGCAGGGGACAGGGGGCGGGAGATACGCAGTATTTT	TRBV15	TRBD1	-	TRBJ2-3	15
CASSQVTGANTGELFF	TGCGCCAGCAGCCAAGTCACGGGCGCGAACACCGGGGAGCTGTTTTTT	TRBV7-2	-	-	TRBJ2-2	16
CSLNEQGKETQYF	TGCAGCCTAAACGAACAGGGGAAAGAGACCCAGTACTTC	TRBV29-1	TRBD1	few	TRBJ2-5	13
CASSQAPWTGAYEQYF	TGTGCCAGCAGCCAAGCCCCCTGGACAGGAGCCTACGAGCAGTACTTC	TRBV14	TRBD1	many	TRBJ2-7	16
CASSHWEISYEQYF	TGTGCCAGCAGCCATTGGGAGATTTCCTACGAGCAGTACTTC	TRBV4-2	-	few	TRBJ2-7	14
CASSSEVETRYF	TGTGCCAGCAGTTCCGAGGTGGAGACCCGGTACTTC	TRBV6-5	-	-	TRBJ2-5	12
CASSFPRGYTGELFF	TGTGCCAGCAGCTTCCCTCGGGGGTACACCGGGGAGCTGTTTTTT	TRBV5-6	-	-	TRBJ2-2	15
CASGQSWNTEAFF	TGTGCCAGCGGACAGTCATGGAACACTGAAGCTTTCTTT	TRBV7-9	-	many	TRBJ1-1	13
CSARDGAAYEQYF	TGCAGTGCTAGAGATGGGGCGGCCTACGAGCAGTACTTC	TRBV20-1	-	many	TRBJ2-7	13
CAISESRGGSDTQYF	TGTGCCATCAGTGAGTCGAGGGGAGGATCAGATACGCAGTATTTT	TRBV10-3	-	-	TRBJ2-3	15
CASSITYNQPQHF	TGTGCCAGCAGTATAACTTACAATCAGCCCCAGCATTTT	TRBV12-3/TRBV12-4	-	-	TRBJ1-5	13
CATSSGTVNTGELFF	TGTGCCACCAGCAGTGGGACAGTCAACACCGGGGAGCTGTTTTTT	TRBV15	TRBD1	many	TRBJ2-2	15
CSASRGTGDTGELFF	TGCAGTGCCAGCAGAGGGACAGGGGACACCGGGGAGCTGTTTTTT	TRBV20-1	TRBD1	-	TRBJ2-2	15
CSARLGGTGELFF	TGCAGTGCTAGGCTAGGGGGGACCGGGGAGCTGTTTTTT	TRBV20-1	-	many	TRBJ2-2	13
CATSSGLAVYQETQYF	TGTGCCACCAGCAGTGGACTAGCGGTGTACCAAGAGACCCAGTACTTC	TRBV15	TRBD2	many	TRBJ2-5	16
CSVGVGVTYTGELFF	TGCAGCGTGGGGGTCGGTGTGACATACACCGGGGAGCTGTTTTTT	TRBV29-1	-	many	TRBJ2-2	15
CASRIADRVGYTF	TGTGCCAGCAGGATCGCGGACAGGGTAGGCTACACCTTC	TRBV6-6	TRBD1	few	TRBJ1-2	13
CASSQVKDRAGCGQYF	TGTGCCAGCAGCCAAGTGAAAGACAGGGCTGGATGCGGGCAGTACTTC	TRBV7-2	TRBD1	few	TRBJ2-7	16